This T cell receptor (beta chain) was recorded in a study of blood T cell repertoires in COVID-19. Study-wide background: The United States, Italy and Spain were the sources of the acute and convalescent COVID-19 samples.

Some clones are missing from TCRdb's copy, which holds only in-frame ones; the method was immunoSEQ multiplex PCR. The profile shows fewer than 200,000 clones, under 85% of them singletons. The CDR3 has 15 amino acids. V gave up 0 bases and J gave up 2 bases, with 9 bases separating them. The germline V gene encodes CDR1 SGDLS and CDR2 YYNGEE. The sequenced sample was peripheral blood. The clonotype originates from a human donor in a cohort sampled during active COVID-19. The J gene is TRBJ1-5, the V gene TRBV9; D gene ambiguous. The DNA of the CDR3 is TGTGCCAGCAGCGTAGGAGTGAATGGCAATCAGCCCCAGCATTTT. It yields the protein CASSVGVNGNQPQHF.